This paragraph reports one T cell receptor (beta chain). Its antigen is undetermined. This sample was included in a study of OX40 agonist ivuxolimab in advanced cancers. Sequencing used immunoSEQ multiplex PCR; TCRdb keeps in-frame clones, though not all of them. The sample lists under 65,000 clones, about 85% occurring once. Study-wide findings and caveats: At 0.1 to 3.0 mg/kg, clonal expansion of CD4+ and CD8+ blood T cells had occurred by week 6.

V lost 0 bases, J lost 6 bases, and 13 bases lay in between. CDR3 size: 15 residues. The germline V gene has CDR1 SGDLS and CDR2 YYNGEE. The clonotype comes from an adult with an advanced solid tumor such as melanoma, head and neck, liver or kidney cancer. The chain combines TRBV9 with TRBJ2-1; perhaps TRBD1 as D (5 bases). The input for sequencing was CD4+ or CD8+ T cells sorted from blood, taken in a trial of the OX40 agonist ivuxolimab. This CDR3 is CASSVVGFGANEQFF. The CDR3 nucleotides are TGTGCCAGCAGCGTAGTGGGATTTGGGGCCAATGAGCAGTTCTTC. Full variable domain (rest looked up from reference TRBV9 and TRBJ2-1): DSGVTQTPKHLITATGQRVTLRCSPRSGDLSVYWYQQSLDQGLQFLIQYYNGEERAKGNILERFSAQQFPDLHSELNLSSLELGDSALYFCASSVVGFGANEQFFGPGTRLTVL.